This T cell receptor (beta chain) originates from a study of blood T cell repertoires in COVID-19. Study-level background: Collection of acute and convalescent COVID-19 samples took place in the United States, Italy and Spain. The analysed material was cDNA or gDNA that came from T cells, B-cell-depleted T cells, or PBMCs.

In the original workflow: Estimation of nucleated cell counts relied on the amplification of reference gene primers. Profiling relied on immunoSEQ multiplex PCR, and the TCRdb table lists in-frame clones only, not all of them. V, J and clone size are those of that table, while D and trimming were read from the DNA. This repertoire shows some 150,000 clones, 80% to 90% found once; its top ten account for approximately 0.98%. Germline loops: CDR1 GTSNPN, CDR2 SVGIG (reference sequence). V lost 1 base and J lost 0, with 13 bases in between. The length of the CDR3 is 16 residues. The sequencing sample was made of peripheral blood. The V and J genes are TRBV30 and TRBJ2-1; maybe TRBD2 (6 bases). The TCR originated in a woman between 50 and 59 years old with acute or convalescent COVID-19. DNA of the CDR3: TGTGCCTGGAGTGGGGGACTTAAGGGCTCCTACAATGAGCAGTTCTTC. As protein: CAWSGGLKGSYNEQFF.